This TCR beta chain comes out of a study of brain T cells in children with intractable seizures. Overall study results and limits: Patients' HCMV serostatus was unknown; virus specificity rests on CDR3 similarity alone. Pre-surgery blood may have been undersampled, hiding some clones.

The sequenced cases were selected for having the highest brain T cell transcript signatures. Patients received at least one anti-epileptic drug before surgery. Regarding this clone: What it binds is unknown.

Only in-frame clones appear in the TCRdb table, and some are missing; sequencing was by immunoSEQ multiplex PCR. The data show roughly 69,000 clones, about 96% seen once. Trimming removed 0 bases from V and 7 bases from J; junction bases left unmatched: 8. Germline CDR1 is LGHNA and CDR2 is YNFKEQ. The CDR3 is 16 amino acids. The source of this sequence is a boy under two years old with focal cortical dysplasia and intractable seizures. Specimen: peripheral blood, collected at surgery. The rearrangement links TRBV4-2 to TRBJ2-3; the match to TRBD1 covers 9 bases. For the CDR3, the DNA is TGTGCCAGCAGCCAAGATAGGGACAGGGTGAGGAATACGCAGTATTTT. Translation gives CASSQDRDRVRNTQYF.